This passage covers 14 T cell receptor beta chains from one sample sequenced in a study of human T cells and chemical hapten exposure. The sample's time point: pre-sensitization, week 0. Treatment specified: therapeutic diphenylcyclopropenone sensitization with weekly scalp DPC. In TCRdb, the RACE reads were re-called with MiXCR into one record per CDR3 protein. The table lists about 98,000 distinct CDR3 sequences, more than 10% of them singletons. The sample was whole blood, taken in connection with sensitization to the hapten diphenylcyclopropenone (DPC). All receptors derive from a woman aged 55-69 years with alopecia areata. Some clones in this sample may be carry-over from other donors' samples.

In its sample, this clonotype was seen a few times. V gene TRBV5-4 combines with J gene TRBJ1-4; TRBD1 matches 8 bases. The CDR3 has 15 residues. Germline V CDR1 and CDR2: SGHNT, YYREEE (reference sequence). The V gene end was trimmed by 1 base and the J gene end by 4 bases; junction bases not matched to a gene: 3. CDR3 bases: TGTGCCAGCAGCTTGCGGGACAGGAGTAATGAAAAACTGTTTTTT. This encodes CASSLRDRSNEKLFF.

In its sample, this clonotype was seen many times. The chain links TRBV12-3 or TRBV12-4 to TRBJ1-1, with D possibly being TRBD1 (6 bases). The CDR3 runs to 15 residues. V lost 3 bases, J lost 1 base, and 12 bases lay in between. CDR3 nucleotide sequence: TGTGCCAGCAGTTTTGGGGGGCTAACGAACACTGAAGCTTTCTTT. It translates to CASSFGGLTNTEAFF.

This clonotype has a count of ten or more. DNA of the CDR3: TGTGCCAGCAGCTTCCGTAGTCCTAGTCAAGACACTGAAGCTTTCTTT. Protein: CASSFRSPSQDTEAFF. The chain joins TRBV5-4 to TRBJ1-1; D remains ambiguous. V shed 2 bases and J shed 3 bases, with 17 bases lying between them. The CDR3 spans 16 residues. Germline assignment: CDR1 SGHNT and CDR2 YYREEE (reference sequence).

This clonotype was counted at least ten times. V gene TRBV29-1 combines with J gene TRBJ1-1, with D unresolved. Trimming shortened V by 7 bases and J by 6 bases, and 15 bases separated the two germline ends. The germline V gene has CDR1 SQVTM and CDR2 ANQGSEA. The CDR3 has 12 residues. The CDR3 sequence is CSANLRFAEAFF. The CDR3 DNA is TGCAGCGCCAACCTACGATTCGCTGAAGCTTTCTTT. The full variable domain, rest sourced from reference TRBV29-1 and TRBJ1-1, is SAVISQKPSRDICQRGTSLTIQCQVDSQVTMMFWYRQQPGQSLTLIATANQGSEATYESGFVIDKFPISRPNLTFSTLTVSNMSPEDSSIYLCSANLRFAEAFFGQGTRLTVV.

At least ten counts were recorded for this clonotype. The rearrangement joins TRBV19 to TRBJ2-2; TRBD1 matches at 10 bases. This CDR3 contains 15 residues. Germline CDR1 and CDR2: LNHDA and SQIVND (reference sequence). Trimming took 4 bases from V and 8 from J; bases not matched to a gene: 7. CDR3 DNA: TGTGCCAGTAGTAGGGGGACAGGGGCCCTGGGGGAGCTGTTTTTT. Its translation is CASSRGTGALGELFF.

The table lists this clonotype with a few counts. The chain is built from TRBV7-9 and TRBJ2-7; D ambiguous. The CDR3 loop spans 14 amino acids. Germline V gives CDR1 SEHNR, CDR2 FQNEAQ (reference sequence). V was clipped by 3 bases and J by 1 base, with 10 bases between them. CDR3 coding DNA: TGTGCCAGCAGCTTTTCCAGGCTGTCCTACGAGCAGTACTTC. It translates to CASSFSRLSYEQYF. The full variable domain, in which reference TRBV7-9 and TRBJ2-7 provide the parts outside the CDR3, is DTGVSQNPRHKITKRGQNVTFRCDPISEHNRLYWYRQTLGQGPEFLTYFQNEAQLEKSRLLSDRFSAERPKGSFSTLEIQRTEQGDSAMYLCASSFSRLSYEQYFGPGTRLTVT.

This clonotype occurred many times. The genes are TRBV7-9 and TRBJ1-6; TRBD1 matches 7 bases. V was pared by 1 base and J by 7 bases, with 4 bases of the junction left unmatched. CDR1 and CDR2 (germline): SEHNR, FQNEAQ (reference sequence). The CDR3 is 15 amino acids. CDR3 nucleotide sequence: TGTGCCAGCAGCTTAGGGGACAGAAAGAATTCACCCCTCCACTTT. Translating gives CASSLGDRKNSPLHF.

Ten or more counts support this clonotype. The chain links TRBV7-9 to TRBJ1-2; D gene uncertain. Trimming left V 1 base short and J 5 bases short, with 11 bases between. In germline, CDR1 is SEHNR, CDR2 FQNEAQ (reference sequence). This CDR3 region has 14 residues. CDR3 loop: CASSLDLRLYGYTF. CDR3 DNA sequence: TGTGCCAGCAGCTTAGACCTCAGATTATATGGCTACACCTTC.

The chain combines TRBV18 with TRBJ2-1; the match to TRBD1 covers 8 bases. This CDR3 has 17 residues. CDR1 and CDR2 from the germline V gene are KGHSH and LQKENI. After removal of 1 base from V and 6 bases from J, the junction contained 11 bases not matched to a gene. The CDR3 DNA reads TGTGCCAGCTCACCACTGCGGCAGGGGGCTTTCGGCAATGAGCAGTTCTTC. Protein sequence: CASSPLRQGAFGNEQFF. Filled out from reference TRBV18 and TRBJ2-1, the complete variable domain reads NAGVMQNPRHLVRRRGQEARLRCSPMKGHSHVYWYRQLPEEGLKFMVYLQKENIIDESGMPKERFSAEFPKEGPSILRIQQVVRGDSAAYFCASSPLRQGAFGNEQFFGPGTRLTVL.

A few counts support this clonotype. The V and J genes are TRBV7-2 and TRBJ2-3; D possibly corresponds to TRBD2 (7 bases). Germline CDR1 reads SGHTA; CDR2 reads FQGNSA. With 0 bases removed from V and 8 bases from J, the gap between germline ends came to 24 bases. CDR3 length equals 18 residues. This CDR3 reads CASSLARRGGRFTATQYF. DNA for the CDR3: TGTGCCAGCAGCTTAGCGAGGAGGGGGGGCCGATTCACCGCTACGCAGTATTTT. Drawing the rest from reference TRBV7-2 and TRBJ2-3, the complete variable domain is GAGVSQSPSNKVTEKGKDVELRCDPISGHTALYWYRQSLGQGLEFLIYFQGNSAPDKSGLPSDRFSAERTGGSVSTLTIQRTQQEDSAVYLCASSLARRGGRFTATQYFGPGTRLTVL.

Regarding this clonotype: One end of the junction is discordant with germline, which a read error may explain. The genes are TRBV7-9 and TRBJ2-5, with D unclear. The CDR3 extends over 12 amino acids. Per germline, CDR1 SEHNR and CDR2 FQNEAQ (reference sequence). Here the CDR3 reads CASSLEQATQYF. CDR3 nucleotide sequence: TGTGCCAGCAGCTTAGAGCAAGCGACCCAGTACTTC.

The chain is built from TRBV10-2 and TRBJ1-1; weak D call: TRBD1 (6 bases). V was shortened by 6 bases and J by 4 bases, with 12 bases between the two germline ends. The CDR3 is made up of 13 amino acids. Germline loops: CDR1 WSHSY, CDR2 SAAADI. This chain's CDR3 is CASRVGGGTEAFF. CDR3 nucleotides: TGCGCCAGCAGAGTAGGGGGAGGCACTGAAGCTTTCTTT.

CDR3 in amino acids: CASSLGLAGGDGGPDTQYF. The CDR3 region has the DNA TGTGCCAGCAGCCTCGGACTAGCGGGGGGAGACGGGGGCCCAGATACGCAGTATTTT. This chain connects TRBV5-4 to TRBJ2-3; TRBD2 agrees at 14 bases. Germline CDR1 reads SGHNT; CDR2 reads YYREEE (reference sequence). The CDR3 spans 19 residues. V was clipped by 4 bases and J by 4 bases; unmatched bases: 14.

V usage is TRBV7-3 and J usage is TRBJ2-6; D remains ambiguous. The germline CDR1 and CDR2 sequences are SGHTA and FQGTGA. The CDR3 runs to 17 residues. Deletions cut 0 bases from V and 1 base from J, with 10 bases between. The CDR3 DNA sequence: TGTGCCAGCAGCTTAACGCCAGGCCCATCTGGGGCCAACGTCCTGACTTTC. This encodes CASSLTPGPSGANVLTF. The variable domain in full, with the rest retrieved from reference TRBV7-3 and TRBJ2-6, is GAGVSQTPSNKVTEKGKYVELRCDPISGHTALYWYRQSLGQGPEFLIYFQGTGAADDSGLPNDRFFAVRPEGSVSTLKIQRTERGDSAVYLCASSLTPGPSGANVLTFGAGSRLTVL.